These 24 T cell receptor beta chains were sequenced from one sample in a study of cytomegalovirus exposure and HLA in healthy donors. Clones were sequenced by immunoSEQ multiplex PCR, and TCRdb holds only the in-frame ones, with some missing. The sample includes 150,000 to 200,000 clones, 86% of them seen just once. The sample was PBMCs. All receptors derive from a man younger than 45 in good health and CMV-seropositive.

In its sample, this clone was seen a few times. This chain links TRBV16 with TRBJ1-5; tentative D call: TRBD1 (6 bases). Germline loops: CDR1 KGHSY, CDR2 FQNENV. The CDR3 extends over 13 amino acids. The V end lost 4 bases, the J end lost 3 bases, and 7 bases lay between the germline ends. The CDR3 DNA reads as TGTGCCAGCAGCCCGGGACACAATCAGCCCCAGCATTTT. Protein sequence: CASSPGHNQPQHF. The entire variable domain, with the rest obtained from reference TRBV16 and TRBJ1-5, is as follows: GEEVAQTPKHLVRGEGQKAKLYCAPIKGHSYVFWYQQVLKNEFKFLISFQNENVFDETGMPKERFSAKCLPNSPCSLEIQATKLEDSAVYFCASSPGHNQPQHFGDGTRLSIL.

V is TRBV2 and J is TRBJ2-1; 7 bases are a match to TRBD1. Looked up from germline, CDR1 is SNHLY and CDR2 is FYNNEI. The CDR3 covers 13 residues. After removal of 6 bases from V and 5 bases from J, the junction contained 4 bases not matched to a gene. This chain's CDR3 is CASRDGTDNEQFF. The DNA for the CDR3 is TGTGCCAGCAGGGATGGGACAGACAATGAGCAGTTCTTC. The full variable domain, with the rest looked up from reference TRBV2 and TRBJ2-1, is EPEVTQTPSHQVTQMGQEVILRCVPISNHLYFYWYRQILGQKVEFLVSFYNNEISEKSEIFDDQFSVERPDGSNFTLKIRSTKLEDSAMYFCASRDGTDNEQFFGPGTRLTVL.

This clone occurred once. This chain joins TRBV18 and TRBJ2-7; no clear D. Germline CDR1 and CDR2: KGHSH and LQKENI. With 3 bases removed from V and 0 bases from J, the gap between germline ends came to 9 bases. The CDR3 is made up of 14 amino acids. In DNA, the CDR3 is TGTGCCAGCTCACCTAGAGCCCTCTCCTACGAGCAGTACTTC. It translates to CASSPRALSYEQYF.

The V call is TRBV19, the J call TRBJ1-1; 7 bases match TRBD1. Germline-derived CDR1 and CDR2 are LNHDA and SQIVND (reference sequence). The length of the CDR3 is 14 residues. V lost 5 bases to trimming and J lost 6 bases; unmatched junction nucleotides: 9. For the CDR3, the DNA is TGTGCCAGTAGTCCTCGGGACAGTCGTTCTGAAGCTTTCTTT. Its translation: CASSPRDSRSEAFF.

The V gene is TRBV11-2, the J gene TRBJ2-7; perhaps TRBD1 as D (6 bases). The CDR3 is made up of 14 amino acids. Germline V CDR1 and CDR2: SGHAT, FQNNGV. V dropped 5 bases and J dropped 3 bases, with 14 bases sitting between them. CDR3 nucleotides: TGTGCCAGCAGCCCCACCAGGGGTTACTACGAGCAGTACTTC. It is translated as CASSPTRGYYEQYF.

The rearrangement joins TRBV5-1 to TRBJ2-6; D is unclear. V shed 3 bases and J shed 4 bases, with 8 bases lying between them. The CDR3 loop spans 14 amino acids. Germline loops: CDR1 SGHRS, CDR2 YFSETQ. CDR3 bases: TGCGCCAGCAGCTCCAATGCGGGGGCCAACGTCCTGACTTTC. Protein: CASSSNAGANVLTF.

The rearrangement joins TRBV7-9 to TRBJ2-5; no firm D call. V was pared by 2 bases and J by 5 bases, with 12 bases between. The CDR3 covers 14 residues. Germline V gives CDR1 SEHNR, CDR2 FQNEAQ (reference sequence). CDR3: CASSLRLASETQYF. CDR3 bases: TGTGCCAGCAGCTTACGGTTAGCCAGTGAGACCCAGTACTTC.

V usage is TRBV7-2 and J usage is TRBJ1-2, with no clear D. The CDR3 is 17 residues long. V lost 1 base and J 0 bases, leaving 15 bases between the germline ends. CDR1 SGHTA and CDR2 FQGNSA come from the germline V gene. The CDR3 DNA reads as TGTGCCAGCAGCTTAGATTTGGCAGCGGGAGCTAACTATGGCTACACCTTC. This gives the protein CASSLDLAAGANYGYTF.

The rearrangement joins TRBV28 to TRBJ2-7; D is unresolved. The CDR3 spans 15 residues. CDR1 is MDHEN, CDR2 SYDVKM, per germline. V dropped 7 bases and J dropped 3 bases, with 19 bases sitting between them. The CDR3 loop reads CASTPTRPSGYEQYF. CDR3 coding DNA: TGTGCCAGCACTCCAACCCGACCCTCCGGCTACGAGCAGTACTTC.

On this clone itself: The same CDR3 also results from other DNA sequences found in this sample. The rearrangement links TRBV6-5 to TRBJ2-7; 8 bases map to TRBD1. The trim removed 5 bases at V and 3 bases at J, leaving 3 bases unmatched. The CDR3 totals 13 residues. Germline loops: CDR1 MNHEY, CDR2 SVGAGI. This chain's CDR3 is CASSRTGFYEQYF. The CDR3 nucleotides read TGTGCCAGCAGTAGGACAGGGTTCTACGAGCAGTACTTC.

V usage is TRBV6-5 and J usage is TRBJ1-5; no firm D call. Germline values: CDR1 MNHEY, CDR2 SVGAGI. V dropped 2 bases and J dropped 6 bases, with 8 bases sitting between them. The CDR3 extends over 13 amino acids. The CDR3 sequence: CASSYDSGQPQHF. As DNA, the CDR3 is TGTGCCAGCAGTTACGATAGTGGTCAGCCCCAGCATTTT.

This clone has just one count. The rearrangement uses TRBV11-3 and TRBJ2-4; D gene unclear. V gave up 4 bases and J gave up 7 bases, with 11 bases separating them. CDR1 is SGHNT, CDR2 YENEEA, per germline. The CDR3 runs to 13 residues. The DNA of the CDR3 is TGTGCCAGCAGCTCCAGAATCTCGAACATTCAGTACTTC. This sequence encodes CASSSRISNIQYF.

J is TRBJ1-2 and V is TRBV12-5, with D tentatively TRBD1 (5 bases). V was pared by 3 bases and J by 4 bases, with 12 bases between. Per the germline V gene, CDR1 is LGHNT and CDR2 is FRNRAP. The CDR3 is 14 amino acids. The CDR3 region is CASGFLTGTYGYTF. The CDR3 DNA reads TGTGCTAGTGGTTTTCTTACGGGGACCTATGGCTACACCTTC.

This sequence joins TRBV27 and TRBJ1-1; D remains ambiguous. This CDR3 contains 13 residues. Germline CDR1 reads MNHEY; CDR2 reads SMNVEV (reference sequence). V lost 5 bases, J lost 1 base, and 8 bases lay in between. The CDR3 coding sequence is TGTGCCAGCAGTAAACAGAGGAACACTGAAGCTTTCTTT. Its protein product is CASSKQRNTEAFF.

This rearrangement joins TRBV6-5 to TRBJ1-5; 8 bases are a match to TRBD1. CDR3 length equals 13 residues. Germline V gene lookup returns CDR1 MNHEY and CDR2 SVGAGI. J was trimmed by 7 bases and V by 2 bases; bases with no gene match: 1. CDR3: CASSYGQGQPQHF. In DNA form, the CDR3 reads TGTGCCAGCAGTTACGGACAGGGACAGCCCCAGCATTTT.

DNA of the CDR3: TGCGCCAGCAGCCGGGGGACGGTAACAACTAATGAAAAACTGTTTTTT. Translating gives CASSRGTVTTNEKLFF. V and J are TRBV4-1 and TRBJ1-4; maybe TRBD1 (5 bases). In germline, CDR1 is MGHRA, CDR2 YSYEKL. The CDR3 length is 16 residues. V was pared by 4 bases and J by 0 bases, with 12 bases between.

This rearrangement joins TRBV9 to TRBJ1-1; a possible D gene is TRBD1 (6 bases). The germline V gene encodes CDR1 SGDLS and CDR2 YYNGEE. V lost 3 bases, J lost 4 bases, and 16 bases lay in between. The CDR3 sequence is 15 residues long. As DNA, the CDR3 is TGTGCCAGCAGCGAGGGGGGTAATGAGGCCACTGAAGCTTTCTTT. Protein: CASSEGGNEATEAFF.

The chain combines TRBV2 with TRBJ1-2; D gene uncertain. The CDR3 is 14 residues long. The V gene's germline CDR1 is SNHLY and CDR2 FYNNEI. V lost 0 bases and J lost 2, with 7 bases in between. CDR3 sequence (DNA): TGTGCCAGCAGTGAAGCCCTAGGAAACTATGGCTACACCTTC. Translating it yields CASSEALGNYGYTF. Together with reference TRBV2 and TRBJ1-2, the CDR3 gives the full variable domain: EPEVTQTPSHQVTQMGQEVILRCVPISNHLYFYWYRQILGQKVEFLVSFYNNEISEKSEIFDDQFSVERPDGSNFTLKIRSTKLEDSAMYFCASSEALGNYGYTFGSGTRLTVV.

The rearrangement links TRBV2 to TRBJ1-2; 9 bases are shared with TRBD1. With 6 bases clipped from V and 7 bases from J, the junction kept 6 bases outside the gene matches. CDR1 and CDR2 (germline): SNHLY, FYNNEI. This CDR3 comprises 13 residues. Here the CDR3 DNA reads TGTGCCAGCAGGGGACAGGGAAAATCTGGCTACACCTTC. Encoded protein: CASRGQGKSGYTF.

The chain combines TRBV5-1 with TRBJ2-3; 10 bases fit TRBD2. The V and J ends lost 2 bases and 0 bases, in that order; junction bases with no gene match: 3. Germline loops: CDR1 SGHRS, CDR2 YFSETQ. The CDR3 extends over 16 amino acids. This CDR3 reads CASSLSSGGSTDTQYF. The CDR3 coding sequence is TGCGCCAGCAGCTTATCTAGCGGGGGAAGCACAGATACGCAGTATTTT.

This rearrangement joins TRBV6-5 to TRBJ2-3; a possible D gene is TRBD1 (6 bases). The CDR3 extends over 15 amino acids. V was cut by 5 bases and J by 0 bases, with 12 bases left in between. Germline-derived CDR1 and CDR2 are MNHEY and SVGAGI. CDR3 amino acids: CASSRQVGSTDTQYF. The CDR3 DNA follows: TGTGCCAGCAGTCGACAGGTGGGGAGCACAGATACGCAGTATTTT.

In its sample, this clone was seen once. The CDR3 DNA reads as TGTGCCAGCAGCCAAGATTGGGCTAGCGGGACGCCGGCCAACTACGAGCAGTACTTC. Its translation is CASSQDWASGTPANYEQYF. The chain links TRBV14 to TRBJ2-7; the match to TRBD2 covers 9 bases. The J segment lost 3 bases and the V segment lost 0 bases, leaving 15 bases of the junction unmatched. CDR1 is SGHDN, CDR2 FVKESK, per germline. The CDR3 is 19 amino acids.

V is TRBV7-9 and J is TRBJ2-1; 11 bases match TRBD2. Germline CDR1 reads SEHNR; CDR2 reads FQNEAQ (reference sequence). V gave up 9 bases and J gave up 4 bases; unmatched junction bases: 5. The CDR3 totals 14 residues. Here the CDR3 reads CASTSGGAYNEQFF. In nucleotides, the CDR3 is TGTGCCAGTACTAGCGGGGGCGCTTACAATGAGCAGTTCTTC. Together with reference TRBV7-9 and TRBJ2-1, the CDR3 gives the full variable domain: DTGVSQNPRHKITKRGQNVTFRCDPISEHNRLYWYRQTLGQGPEFLTYFQNEAQLEKSRLLSDRFSAERPKGSFSTLEIQRTEQGDSAMYLCASTSGGAYNEQFFGPGTRLTVL.

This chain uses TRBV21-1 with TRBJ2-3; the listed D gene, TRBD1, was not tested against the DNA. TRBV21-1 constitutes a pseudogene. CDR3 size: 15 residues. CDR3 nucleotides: TGTGCCAGCAGTCAAGGAGGCAGGGGGCCAGATACGCAGTATTTT. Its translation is CASSQGGRGPDTQYF.